The 5 T cell receptor beta chains listed next were all sequenced from one sample in a study of blood T cells in healthy people across ages. A J-beta primer mix and a sample-barcoded 5' primer were used in a second PCR of roughly 7 to 12 cycles. TCRdb called the 5' RACE reads again in MiXCR, with one record for every CDR3 protein. This sample yields roughly 1.6 million distinct CDR3 sequences, of which roughly 30% are seen a single time; about 11% belongs to the top ten. Sample: blood. The receptor source for this set is a woman aged 25 to 45 in good health.

V usage is TRBV6-1 and J usage is TRBJ1-2; no clear D gene. Trimming cost V 10 bases and J 3 bases, with 24 bases left between them. The length of the CDR3 is 16 residues. CDR1 and CDR2 (germline): MNHNS, SASEGT. The CDR3 sequence is CATTTGASARDYGYTF. Here the CDR3 DNA reads TGTGCCACCACCACGGGCGCCTCGGCTCGGGACTATGGCTACACCTTC.

The V and J genes are TRBV29-1 and TRBJ2-1; D is possibly TRBD1 (5 bases). Between the trimmed V and J ends, which lost 5 bases and 8 bases, there was a span of 10 bases. Germline CDR1 reads SQVTM; CDR2 reads ANQGSEA. This CDR3 has 11 amino acids. The CDR3 sequence is CSVTDSYEQFF. In nucleotides, the CDR3 is TGCAGCGTTACAGACAGTTATGAGCAGTTCTTC.

About this clonotype: Its ends do not fully match the called genes, so a read error is possible. The chain links TRBV7-9 to TRBJ1-2; the match to TRBD1 covers 7 bases. The CDR3 covers 14 residues. In germline, CDR1 is SEHNR, CDR2 FQNEAQ (reference sequence). CDR3 amino acids: CAGSRDSSNYGYTF. CDR3 coding DNA: TGTGCCGGCAGCAGGGACAGCTCTAACTATGGCTACACCTTC. Full variable domain (outside the CDR3, taken from reference TRBV7-9 and TRBJ1-2): DTGVSQNPRHKITKRGQNVTFRCDPISEHNRLYWYRQTLGQGPEFLTYFQNEAQLEKSRLLSDRFSAERPKGSFSTLEIQRTEQGDSAMYLCAGSRDSSNYGYTFGSGTRLTVV.

In regard to this clonotype: At one boundary the junction diverges from the germline segment, which might be a read error. The chain is built from TRBV28 and TRBJ1-1, with no clear D. The CDR3 has 10 residues. CDR1 is MDHEN and CDR2 is SYDVKM in the germline V gene. The CDR3 loop reads CAGSLTEAFF. The CDR3 DNA follows: TGTGCCGGCAGTTTGACTGAAGCTTTCTTT.

The CDR3: CSARSSFGRGPFELFF. In nucleotides, the CDR3 is TGCAGTGCTAGATCCTCCTTCGGGAGGGGCCCTTTTGAACTGTTTTTT. This rearrangement joins TRBV20-1 to TRBJ1-4; D might be TRBD1 (5 bases). Germline-derived CDR1 and CDR2 are DFQATT and SNEGSKA (reference sequence). Trimming removed 2 bases from V and 12 bases from J, with 25 bases in between. This CDR3 region has 16 residues.